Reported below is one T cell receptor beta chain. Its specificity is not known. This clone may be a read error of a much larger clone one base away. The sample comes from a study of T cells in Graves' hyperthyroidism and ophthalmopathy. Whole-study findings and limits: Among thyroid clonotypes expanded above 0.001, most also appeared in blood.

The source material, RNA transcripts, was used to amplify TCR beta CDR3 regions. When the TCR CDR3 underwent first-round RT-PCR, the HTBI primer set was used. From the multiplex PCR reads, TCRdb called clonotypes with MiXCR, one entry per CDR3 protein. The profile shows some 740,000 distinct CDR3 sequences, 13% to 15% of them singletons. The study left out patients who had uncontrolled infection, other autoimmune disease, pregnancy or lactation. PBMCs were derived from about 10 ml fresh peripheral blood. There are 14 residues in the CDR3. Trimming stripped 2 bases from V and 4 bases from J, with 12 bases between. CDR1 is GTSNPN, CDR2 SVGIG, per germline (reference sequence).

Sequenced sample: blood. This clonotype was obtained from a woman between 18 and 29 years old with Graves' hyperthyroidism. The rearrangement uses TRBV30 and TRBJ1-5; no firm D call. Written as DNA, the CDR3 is TGTGCCTGGAGTAGGGAGGCGGGTAATCAGCCCCAGCATTTT. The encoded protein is CAWSREAGNQPQHF.